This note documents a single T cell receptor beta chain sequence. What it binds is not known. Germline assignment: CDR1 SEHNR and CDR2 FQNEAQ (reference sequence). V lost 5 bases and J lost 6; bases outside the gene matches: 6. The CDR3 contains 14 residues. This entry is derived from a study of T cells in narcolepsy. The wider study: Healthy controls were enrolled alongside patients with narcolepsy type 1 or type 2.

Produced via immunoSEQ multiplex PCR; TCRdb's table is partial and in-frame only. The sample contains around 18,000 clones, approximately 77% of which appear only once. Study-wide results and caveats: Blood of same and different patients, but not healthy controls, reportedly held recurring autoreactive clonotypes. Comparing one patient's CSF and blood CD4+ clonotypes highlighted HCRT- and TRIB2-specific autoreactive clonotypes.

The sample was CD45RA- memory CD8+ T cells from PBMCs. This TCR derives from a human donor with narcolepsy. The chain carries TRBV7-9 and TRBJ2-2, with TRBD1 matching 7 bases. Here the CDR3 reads CASSLTGVAGELFF. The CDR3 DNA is TGTGCCAGCAGCCTCACAGGGGTGGCCGGGGAGCTGTTTTTT.